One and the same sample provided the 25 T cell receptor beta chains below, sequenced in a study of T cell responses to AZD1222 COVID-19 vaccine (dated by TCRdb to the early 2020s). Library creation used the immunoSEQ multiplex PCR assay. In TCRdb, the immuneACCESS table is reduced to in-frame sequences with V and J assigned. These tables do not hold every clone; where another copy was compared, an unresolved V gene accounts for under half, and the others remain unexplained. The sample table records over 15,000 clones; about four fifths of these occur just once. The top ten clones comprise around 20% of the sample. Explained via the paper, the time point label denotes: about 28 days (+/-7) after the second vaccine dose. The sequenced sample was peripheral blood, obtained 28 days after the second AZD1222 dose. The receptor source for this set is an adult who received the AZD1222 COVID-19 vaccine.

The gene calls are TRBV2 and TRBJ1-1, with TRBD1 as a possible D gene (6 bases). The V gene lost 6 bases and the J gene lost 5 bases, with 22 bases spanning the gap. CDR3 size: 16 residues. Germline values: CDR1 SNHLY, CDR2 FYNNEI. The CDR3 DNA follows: TGTGCCAGCAGGCTCGCCCCGGGGGCGGTTGTAACTGAAGCTTTCTTT. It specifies CASRLAPGAVVTEAFF. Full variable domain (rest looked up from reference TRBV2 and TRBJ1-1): EPEVTQTPSHQVTQMGQEVILRCVPISNHLYFYWYRQILGQKVEFLVSFYNNEISEKSEIFDDQFSVERPDGSNFTLKIRSTKLEDSAMYFCASRLAPGAVVTEAFFGQGTRLTVV.

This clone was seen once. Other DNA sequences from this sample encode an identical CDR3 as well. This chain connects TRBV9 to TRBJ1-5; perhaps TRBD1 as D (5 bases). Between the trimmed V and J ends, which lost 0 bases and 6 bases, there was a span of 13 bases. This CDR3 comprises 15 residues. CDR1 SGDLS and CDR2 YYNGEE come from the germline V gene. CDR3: CASSVGGGEGQPQHF. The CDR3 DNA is TGTGCCAGCAGCGTAGGTGGGGGGGAGGGTCAGCCCCAGCATTTT.

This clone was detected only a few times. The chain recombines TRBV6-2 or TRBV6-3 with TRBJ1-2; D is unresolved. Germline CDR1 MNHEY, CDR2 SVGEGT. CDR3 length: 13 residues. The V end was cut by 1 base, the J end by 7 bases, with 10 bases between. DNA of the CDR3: TGTGCCAGCAGTTACTATGGCATAAGTGGCTACACCTTC. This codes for CASSYYGISGYTF.

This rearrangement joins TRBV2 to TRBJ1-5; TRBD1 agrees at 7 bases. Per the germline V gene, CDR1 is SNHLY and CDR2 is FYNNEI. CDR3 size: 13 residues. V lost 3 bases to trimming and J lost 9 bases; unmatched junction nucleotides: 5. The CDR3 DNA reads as TGTGCCAGCAGTGATACAGGGGAGTGGCCCCAGCATTTT. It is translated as CASSDTGEWPQHF.

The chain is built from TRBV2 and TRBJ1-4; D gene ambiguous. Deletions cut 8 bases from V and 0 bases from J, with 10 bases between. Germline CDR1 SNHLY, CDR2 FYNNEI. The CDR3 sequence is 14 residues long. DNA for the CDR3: TGTGCCAGCGGGTACCACCCAACTAATGAAAAACTGTTTTTT. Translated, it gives CASGYHPTNEKLFF.

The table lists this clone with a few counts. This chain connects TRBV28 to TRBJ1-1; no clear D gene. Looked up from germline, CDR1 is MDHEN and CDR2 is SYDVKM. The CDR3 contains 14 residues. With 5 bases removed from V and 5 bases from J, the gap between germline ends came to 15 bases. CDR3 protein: CASSTPQGHTEAFF. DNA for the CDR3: TGTGCCAGCAGTACCCCCCAAGGCCATACTGAAGCTTTCTTT.

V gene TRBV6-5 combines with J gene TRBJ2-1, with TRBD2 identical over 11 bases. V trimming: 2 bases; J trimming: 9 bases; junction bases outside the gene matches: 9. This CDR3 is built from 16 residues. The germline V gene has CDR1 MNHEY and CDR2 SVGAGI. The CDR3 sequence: CASSYHFSGGAVEQFF. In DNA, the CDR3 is TGTGCCAGCAGTTACCATTTTAGCGGGGGGGCAGTTGAGCAGTTCTTC.

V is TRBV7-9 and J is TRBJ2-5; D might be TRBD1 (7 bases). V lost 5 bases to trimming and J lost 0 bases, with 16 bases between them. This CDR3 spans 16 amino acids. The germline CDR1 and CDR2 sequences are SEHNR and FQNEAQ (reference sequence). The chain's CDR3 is CASSVPRGTDQETQYF. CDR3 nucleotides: TGTGCCAGCAGCGTCCCCCGGGGGACAGACCAAGAGACCCAGTACTTC.

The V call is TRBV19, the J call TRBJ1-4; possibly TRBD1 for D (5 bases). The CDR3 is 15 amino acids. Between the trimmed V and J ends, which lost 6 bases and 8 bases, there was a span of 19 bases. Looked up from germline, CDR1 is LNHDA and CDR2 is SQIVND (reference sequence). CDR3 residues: CASSAIIGGSEKLFF. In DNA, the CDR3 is TGTGCCAGTAGCGCCATTATTGGGGGGAGCGAAAAACTGTTTTTT.

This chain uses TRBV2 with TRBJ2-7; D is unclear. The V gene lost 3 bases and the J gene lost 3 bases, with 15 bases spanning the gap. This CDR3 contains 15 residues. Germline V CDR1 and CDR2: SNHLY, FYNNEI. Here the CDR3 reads CASSEGPLLNYEQYF. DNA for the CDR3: TGTGCCAGCAGTGAGGGTCCCCTCCTAAACTACGAGCAGTACTTC.

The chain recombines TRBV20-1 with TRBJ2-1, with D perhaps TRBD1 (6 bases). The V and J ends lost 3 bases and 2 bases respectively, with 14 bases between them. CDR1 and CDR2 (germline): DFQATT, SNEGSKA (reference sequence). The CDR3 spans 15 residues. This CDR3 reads CSASSDRRPYNEQFF. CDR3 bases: TGCAGTGCTAGTTCGGACAGAAGGCCCTACAATGAGCAGTTCTTC.

The CDR3 DNA follows: TGTGCCAGCAGGGGGGCAGGGGGCCTGGAGACCCAGTACTTC. Its translation: CASRGAGGLETQYF. V usage is TRBV7-2 and J usage is TRBJ2-5, with 8 nucleotides matching TRBD1. The CDR3 sequence is 14 residues long. With V trimmed by 6 bases and J by 5 bases, 8 bases remained unmatched. Germline CDR1 and CDR2: SGHTA and FQGNSA.

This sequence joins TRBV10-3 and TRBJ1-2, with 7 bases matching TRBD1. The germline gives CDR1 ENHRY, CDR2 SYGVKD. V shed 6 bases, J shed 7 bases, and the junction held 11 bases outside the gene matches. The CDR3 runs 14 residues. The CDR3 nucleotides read TGTGCCATCAGCAAGGACAGGCCGATGGGTGGCTACACCTTC. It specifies CAISKDRPMGGYTF.

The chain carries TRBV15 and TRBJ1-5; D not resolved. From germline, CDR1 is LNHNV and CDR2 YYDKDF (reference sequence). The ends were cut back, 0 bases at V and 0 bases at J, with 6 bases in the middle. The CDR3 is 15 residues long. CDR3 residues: CATSRDRVSNQPQHF. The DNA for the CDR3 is TGTGCCACCAGCAGAGATCGAGTTAGCAATCAGCCCCAGCATTTT.

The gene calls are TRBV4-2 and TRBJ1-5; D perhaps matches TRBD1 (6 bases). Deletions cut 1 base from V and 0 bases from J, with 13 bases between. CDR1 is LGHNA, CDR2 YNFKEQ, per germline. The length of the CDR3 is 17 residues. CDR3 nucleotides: TGTGCCAGCAGCCAAGGTATCACAGGGCCTAGCAATCAGCCCCAGCATTTT. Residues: CASSQGITGPSNQPQHF.

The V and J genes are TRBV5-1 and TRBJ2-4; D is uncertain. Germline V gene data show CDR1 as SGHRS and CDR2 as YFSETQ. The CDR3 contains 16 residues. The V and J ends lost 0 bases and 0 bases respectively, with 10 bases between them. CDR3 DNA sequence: TGCGCCAGCAGCTTGGATTGGGTTCTAGCCAAAAACATTCAGTACTTC. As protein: CASSLDWVLAKNIQYF.

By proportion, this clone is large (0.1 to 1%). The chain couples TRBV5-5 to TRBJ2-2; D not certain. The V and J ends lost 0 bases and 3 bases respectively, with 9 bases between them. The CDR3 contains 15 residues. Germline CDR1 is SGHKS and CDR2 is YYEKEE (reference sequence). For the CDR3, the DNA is TGTGCCAGCAGCTTGGTGCTGTCAGACACCGGGGAGCTGTTTTTT. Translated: CASSLVLSDTGELFF.

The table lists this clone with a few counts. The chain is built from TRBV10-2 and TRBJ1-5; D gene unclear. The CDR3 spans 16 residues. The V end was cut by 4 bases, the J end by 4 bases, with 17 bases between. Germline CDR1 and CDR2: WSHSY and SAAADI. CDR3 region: CASSVLPARRNQPQHF. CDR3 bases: TGCGCCAGCAGTGTCCTCCCGGCCAGACGTAATCAGCCCCAGCATTTT.

The CDR3 sequence is CASSVEGGATYEQYF. The CDR3 DNA reads as TGTGCCAGCAGCGTAGAGGGGGGAGCGACCTACGAGCAGTACTTC. The V gene is TRBV9, the J gene TRBJ2-7, with D perhaps TRBD1 or TRBD2 (6 bases each). Trimming removed 0 bases at V and 2 bases at J, with 12 bases between. This CDR3 has 15 amino acids. Germline V gives CDR1 SGDLS, CDR2 YYNGEE.

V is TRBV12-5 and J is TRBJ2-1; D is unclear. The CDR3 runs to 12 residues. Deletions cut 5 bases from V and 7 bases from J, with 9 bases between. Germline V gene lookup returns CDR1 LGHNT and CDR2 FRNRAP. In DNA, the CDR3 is TGTGCTAGTGGTGCCTCAGAGAATGAGCAGTTCTTC. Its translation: CASGASENEQFF.

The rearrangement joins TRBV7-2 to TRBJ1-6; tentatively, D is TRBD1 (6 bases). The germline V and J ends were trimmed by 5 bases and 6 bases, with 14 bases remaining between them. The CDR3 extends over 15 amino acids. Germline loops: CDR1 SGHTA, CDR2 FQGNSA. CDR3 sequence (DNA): TGTGCCAGCAGCCCAGCTGGACAGCCTAATTCACCCCTCCACTTT. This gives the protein CASSPAGQPNSPLHF.

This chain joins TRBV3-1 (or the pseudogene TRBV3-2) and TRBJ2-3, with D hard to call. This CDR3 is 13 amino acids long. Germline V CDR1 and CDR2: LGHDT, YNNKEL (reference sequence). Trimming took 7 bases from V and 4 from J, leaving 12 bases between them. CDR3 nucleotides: TGTGCCAGCATTTTAAGTGGGGCAGATACGCAGTATTTT. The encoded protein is CASILSGADTQYF.

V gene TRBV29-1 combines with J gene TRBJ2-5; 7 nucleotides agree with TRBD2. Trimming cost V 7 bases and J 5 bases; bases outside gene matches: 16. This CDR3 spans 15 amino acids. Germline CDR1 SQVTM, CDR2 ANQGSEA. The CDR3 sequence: CSGGGHSRMGETQYF. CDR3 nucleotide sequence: TGCAGCGGGGGAGGGCATAGTAGAATGGGCGAGACCCAGTACTTC.

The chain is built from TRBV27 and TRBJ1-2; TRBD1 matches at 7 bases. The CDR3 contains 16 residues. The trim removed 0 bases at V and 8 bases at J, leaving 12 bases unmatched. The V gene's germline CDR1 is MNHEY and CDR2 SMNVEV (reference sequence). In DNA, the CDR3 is TGTGCCAGCAGTTTATCGGGTGTAGCGACAGGGCGGGGCTACACCTTC. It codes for CASSLSGVATGRGYTF.

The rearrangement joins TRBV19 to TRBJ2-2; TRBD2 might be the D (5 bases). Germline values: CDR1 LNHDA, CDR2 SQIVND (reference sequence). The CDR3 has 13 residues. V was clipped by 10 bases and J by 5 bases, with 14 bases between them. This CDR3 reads CATEGSLTGELFF. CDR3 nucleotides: TGTGCCACTGAGGGCAGCCTTACCGGGGAGCTGTTTTTT. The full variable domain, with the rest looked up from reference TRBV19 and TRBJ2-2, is DGGITQSPKYLFRKEGQNVTLSCEQNLNHDAMYWYRQDPGQGLRLIYYSQIVNDFQKGDIAEGYSVSREKKESFPLTVTSAQKNPTAFYLCATEGSLTGELFFGEGSRLTVL.